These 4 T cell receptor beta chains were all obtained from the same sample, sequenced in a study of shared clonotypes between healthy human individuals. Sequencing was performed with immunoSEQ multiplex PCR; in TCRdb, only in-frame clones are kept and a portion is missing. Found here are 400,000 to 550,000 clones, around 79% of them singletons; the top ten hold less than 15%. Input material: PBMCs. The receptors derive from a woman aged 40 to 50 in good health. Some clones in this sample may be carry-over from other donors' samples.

CDR3 in amino acids: CSVESYTRDRGSGYTF. For the CDR3, the DNA is TGCAGCGTTGAAAGTTACACGAGGGACAGGGGTAGTGGCTACACCTTC. The chain has TRBV29-1 and TRBJ1-2, with 10 bases identical to TRBD1. The germline V gene encodes CDR1 SQVTM and CDR2 ANQGSEA. The CDR3 is 16 residues long. With 2 bases clipped from V and 7 bases from J, the junction kept 13 bases outside the gene matches.

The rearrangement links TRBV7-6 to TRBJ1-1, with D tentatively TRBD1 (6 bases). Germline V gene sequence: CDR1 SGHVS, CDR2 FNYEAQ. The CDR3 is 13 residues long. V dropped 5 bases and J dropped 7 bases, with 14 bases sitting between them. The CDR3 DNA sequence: TGTGCCAGCAGCATCCGACAGGCCGGTGAAGCTTTCTTT. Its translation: CASSIRQAGEAFF.

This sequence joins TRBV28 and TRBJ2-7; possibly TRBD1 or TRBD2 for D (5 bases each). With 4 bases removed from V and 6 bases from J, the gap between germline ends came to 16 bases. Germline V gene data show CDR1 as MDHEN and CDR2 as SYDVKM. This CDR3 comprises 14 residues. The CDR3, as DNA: TGTGCCAGCAGTTCTCCGGGGACCAGAGGCGAGCAGTACTTC. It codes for CASSSPGTRGEQYF.

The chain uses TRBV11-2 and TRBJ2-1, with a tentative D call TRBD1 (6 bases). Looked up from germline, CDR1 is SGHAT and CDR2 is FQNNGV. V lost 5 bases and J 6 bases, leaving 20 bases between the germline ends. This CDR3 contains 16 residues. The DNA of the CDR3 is TGTGCCAGCAGCCCTAACGGGGACATACGACTCAATGAGCAGTTCTTC. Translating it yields CASSPNGDIRLNEQFF.